Below, one T cell receptor beta chain is given with its context. Its antigen is undetermined. This entry belongs to a study of cytomegalovirus exposure and HLA in healthy donors. Findings and caveats of the study: With later analysis, a missense DCLRE1C variant became linked to TCR beta V- and J-gene trimming.

Healthy donors of bone marrow made up the group. While unrecorded immune exposures were likely, the donors were nominally healthy when sampled. PCR employed 60 Vbeta and 13 Jbeta primers. The data were produced by immunoSEQ multiplex PCR, yet TCRdb's version contains in-frame clones alone and is incomplete. The table lists approximately 150,000 clones, 75% to 85% of them singletons. The sequence came from a woman aged 50 to 65 in good health and CMV-seropositive. The sequencing sample was made of PBMCs.

The CDR3 spells CASSQELSGQATSTDTQYF. Written as DNA, the CDR3 is TGTGCCAGCAGCCAAGAGTTAAGTGGACAGGCGACTAGCACAGATACGCAGTATTTT. The chain uses TRBV4-2 and TRBJ2-3, with 7 bases identical to TRBD1. Trimming took 0 bases from V and 0 from J; bases not matched to a gene: 12. This CDR3 comprises 19 residues. Germline CDR1 reads LGHNA; CDR2 reads YNFKEQ.